The 22 T cell receptor beta chains below were found in one sample sequenced in a study of vaccination and CD4 T cells after COVID-19. Treatment noted: roughly ten-day PBMC culture with coronavirus spike peptide pools or control peptides (ViraFEST assay). CD4+ T cells of the unexposed donor were collected before the COVID-19 pandemic (2011-2018). Their specific antigens are unknown. Oncomine TCR Beta short-read sequencing was applied to DNA from cultured CD4+ T cells. MiXCR was run by TCRdb on the PCR reads, yielding one entry per CDR3 protein. Of 6,500 to 8,000 distinct CDR3 sequences listed, just over 70% are singletons. Sequenced: CD4+ T cells from blood, cultured in vitro. The receptors were sampled from a human donor in good health.

This rearrangement joins TRBV4-3 to TRBJ1-5, with 7 bases matching TRBD1. CDR3 length: 17 residues. V dropped 4 bases and J dropped 1; count of bases not matched to a gene: 10. The germline gives CDR1 LGHNA, CDR2 YSLEER. The CDR3 sequence: CASSRSLGQPSNQPQHF. CDR3 nucleotide sequence: TGCGCCAGCAGCCGTAGCCTGGGACAGCCAAGCAATCAGCCCCAGCATTTT.

The chain employs TRBV15 and TRBJ2-6; no clear D. Looked up from germline, CDR1 is LNHNV and CDR2 is YYDKDF (reference sequence). The CDR3 spans 21 residues. V was clipped by 1 base and J by 0 bases, with 22 bases between them. The CDR3 region has the DNA TGTGCCACCAGCAGAGCTCCTTTGAGGCAACGGTCTCACTCTGGGGCCAACGTCCTGACTTTC. Protein product: CATSRAPLRQRSHSGANVLTF.

The CDR3 DNA reads as TGTGCCACCAGCAGAGATTACCAACAGGGGGCGCTTAGCAATCAGCCCCAGCATTTT. Protein product: CATSRDYQQGALSNQPQHF. The chain couples TRBV15 to TRBJ1-5, with 9 bases aligning to TRBD1. CDR1 and CDR2 from the germline V gene are LNHNV and YYDKDF (reference sequence). This CDR3 is 19 amino acids long. The J segment lost 0 bases and the V segment lost 0 bases, leaving 9 bases of the junction unmatched.

V gene TRBV19 combines with J gene TRBJ1-5, with D unresolved. This CDR3 has 14 residues. Germline CDR1 reads LNHDA; CDR2 reads SQIVND (reference sequence). With 3 bases removed from V and 9 bases from J, the gap between germline ends came to 15 bases. This CDR3 reads CASSINSPPRPQHF. The CDR3 region has the DNA TGTGCCAGTAGTATTAACTCCCCTCCGCGGCCCCAGCATTTT. The full variable domain, in which reference TRBV19 and TRBJ1-5 provide the parts outside the CDR3, is DGGITQSPKYLFRKEGQNVTLSCEQNLNHDAMYWYRQDPGQGLRLIYYSQIVNDFQKGDIAEGYSVSREKKESFPLTVTSAQKNPTAFYLCASSINSPPRPQHFGDGTRLSIL.

This clonotype was counted a single time. V is TRBV19 and J is TRBJ2-1; a possible D gene is TRBD2 (5 bases). The CDR3 consists of 13 residues. The germline V and J ends were trimmed by 7 bases and 7 bases, with 14 bases remaining between them. In germline, CDR1 is LNHDA, CDR2 SQIVND (reference sequence). The CDR3 loop reads CASKMNGENEQFF. The CDR3 coding sequence is TGTGCCAGTAAGATGAACGGGGAGAATGAGCAGTTCTTC.

This clonotype was found a few times. This rearrangement joins TRBV7-8 to TRBJ1-5; 10 bases agree with TRBD1. This CDR3 comprises 17 residues. Per the germline V gene, CDR1 is SGHVS and CDR2 is FQNEAQ. V dropped 10 bases and J dropped 1; count of bases not matched to a gene: 13. CDR3 residues: CATQPGQGTRSNQPQHF. In nucleotides, the CDR3 is TGTGCCACTCAACCGGGACAGGGGACCCGGAGCAATCAGCCCCAGCATTTT. Combining the CDR3 with reference TRBV7-8 and TRBJ1-5 gives the whole variable domain GAGVSQSPRYKVAKRGQDVALRCDPISGHVSLFWYQQALGQGPEFLTYFQNEAQLDKSGLPSDRFFAERPEGSVSTLKIQRTQQEDSAVYLCATQPGQGTRSNQPQHFGDGTRLSIL.

V gene TRBV15 combines with J gene TRBJ1-1; 12 nucleotides align to TRBD1. This CDR3 is built from 15 residues. The V gene's germline CDR1 is LNHNV and CDR2 YYDKDF (reference sequence). The trim removed 2 bases at V and 6 bases at J, leaving 4 bases unmatched. The CDR3 DNA reads TGTGCCACCAGCAGACCGGGACAGGGGGCCTCTGAAGCTTTCTTT. Translating gives CATSRPGQGASEAFF. Looking up the rest from reference TRBV15 and TRBJ1-1 gives the full variable domain: DAMVIQNPRYQVTQFGKPVTLSCSQTLNHNVMYWYQQKSSQAPKLLFHYYDKDFNNEADTPDNFQSRRPNTSFCFLDIRSPGLGDTAMYLCATSRPGQGASEAFFGQGTRLTVV.

This clonotype was found a few times. The J gene is TRBJ2-2, the V gene TRBV20-1; 11 positions match TRBD1. V was pared by 5 bases and J by 14 bases, with 13 bases of the junction left unmatched. The CDR3 has 14 residues. Germline V gene sequence: CDR1 DFQATT, CDR2 SNEGSKA (reference sequence). Here the CDR3 reads CSAPRTGGNMKLFF. The CDR3 nucleotides are TGCAGTGCTCCCCGGACAGGGGGCAATATGAAACTGTTTTTT.

V gene TRBV7-2 combines with J gene TRBJ2-5; D is unclear. V lost 1 base to trimming and J lost 5 bases, with 2 bases between them. Looked up from germline, CDR1 is SGHTA and CDR2 is FQGNSA. The CDR3 has 11 amino acids. As DNA, the CDR3 is TGTGCCAGCAGCTTAGACGAGACCCAGTACTTC. This codes for CASSLDETQYF.

V is TRBV2 and J is TRBJ2-5, with 8 bases identical to TRBD1. The CDR3 runs to 14 residues. In germline, CDR1 is SNHLY, CDR2 FYNNEI. The V and J ends lost 2 bases and 6 bases, in that order; junction bases with no gene match: 5. The CDR3 is CASSEWTGMKTQYF. The CDR3 DNA follows: TGTGCCAGCAGTGAATGGACAGGGATGAAGACCCAGTACTTC.

The V call is TRBV18, the J call TRBJ1-1; 11 nucleotides agree with TRBD1. Germline CDR1 reads KGHSH; CDR2 reads LQKENI. After removal of 3 bases from V and 0 bases from J, the junction contained 9 bases not matched to a gene. The CDR3 consists of 18 residues. CDR3 DNA sequence: TGTGCCAGCTCACCCCGACAGATGGGACAGGGGGTGAACACTGAAGCTTTCTTT. Translating gives CASSPRQMGQGVNTEAFF.

The chain uses TRBV27 and TRBJ1-2; TRBD1 might be the D (5 bases). The V end was cut by 3 bases, the J end by 7 bases, with 12 bases between. Germline V CDR1 and CDR2: MNHEY, SMNVEV (reference sequence). The CDR3 is made up of 13 amino acids. CDR3 sequence reads: CASSFSREGGYTF. The CDR3 DNA reads TGTGCCAGCAGTTTTTCCAGGGAAGGTGGCTACACCTTC.

This chain uses TRBV14 with TRBJ2-1; D call uncertain. There are 14 residues in the CDR3. The V gene lost 1 base and the J gene lost 5 bases, with 9 bases spanning the gap. Germline V CDR1 and CDR2: SGHDN, FVKESK. The CDR3 nucleotides read TGTGCCAGCAGCCAAGGACGCTATAACAATGAGCAGTTCTTC. Translation gives CASSQGRYNNEQFF.

This clonotype has more than one count but fewer than ten. The V and J genes are TRBV18 and TRBJ2-7; D is tentatively TRBD1 or TRBD2 (5 bases each). Germline lookup yields CDR1 KGHSH and CDR2 LQKENI. Trimming pared 0 bases from V and 1 base from J, leaving 13 bases between. This CDR3 is 16 amino acids long. This CDR3 is CASSPPGDLWSYEQYF. The CDR3 DNA reads as TGTGCCAGCTCACCACCCGGGGACCTTTGGTCCTACGAGCAGTACTTC.

The chain has TRBV29-1 and TRBJ2-7; D is perhaps TRBD2 (6 bases). CDR1 is SQVTM and CDR2 is ANQGSEA in the germline V gene. CDR3 length equals 14 residues. V shed 1 base and J shed 3 bases, with 13 bases lying between them. The CDR3 sequence is CSVEGGNGSYEQYF. CDR3 nucleotides: TGCAGCGTTGAAGGCGGGAACGGTAGCTACGAGCAGTACTTC.

This rearrangement joins TRBV2 to TRBJ2-7; D is ambiguous. The V end was cut by 5 bases, the J end by 2 bases, with 13 bases between. This CDR3 is built from 14 residues. Per the germline V gene, CDR1 is SNHLY and CDR2 is FYNNEI. The CDR3 is CASSLYGPTYEQYF. DNA of the CDR3: TGTGCCAGCAGTTTATATGGGCCCACCTACGAGCAGTACTTC.

This chain joins TRBV11-1 and TRBJ2-5; 7 bases are a match to TRBD2. The germline V gene has CDR1 SGHAT and CDR2 FQDESV (reference sequence). This CDR3 comprises 13 residues. With 7 bases clipped from V and 1 base from J, the junction kept 3 bases outside the gene matches. The CDR3 protein is CASMIAGQETQYF. In DNA, the CDR3 is TGTGCCAGCATGATAGCGGGCCAAGAGACCCAGTACTTC.

This clonotype has only one observation. This chain joins TRBV7-9 and TRBJ2-7; D is uncertain. This CDR3 spans 14 amino acids. V lost 6 bases and J lost 1, with 13 bases in between. Per germline, CDR1 SEHNR and CDR2 FQNEAQ (reference sequence). The CDR3 nucleotides read TGTGCCAGCAGTACCGACACCCTATCCTACGAGCAGTACTTC. The encoded protein is CASSTDTLSYEQYF.

This clonotype was detected only a few times. This chain uses TRBV7-9 with TRBJ2-5, with 8 positions matching TRBD2. V shed 0 bases and J 5 bases; nucleotides not matched to a gene: 14. The germline gives CDR1 SEHNR, CDR2 FQNEAQ (reference sequence). The length of the CDR3 is 18 residues. The CDR3, as DNA: TGTGCCAGCAGCTTAGCACAGATTCAGCGGGAGAGGTCGGAGACCCAGTACTTC. This sequence encodes CASSLAQIQRERSETQYF.

This rearrangement joins TRBV21-1 to TRBJ2-1; the D segment call TRBD2 is taken from the table without a DNA check. TRBV21-1 has pseudogene status. This CDR3 is 17 amino acids long. The DNA of the CDR3 is TGTGCCAGCAGCAAAGGGCTCCAAGCGGGAGGGCCACATGAGCAGTTCTTC. Protein: CASSKGLQAGGPHEQFF.

V usage is TRBV2 and J usage is TRBJ1-2; possibly TRBD1 for D (5 bases). The CDR3 consists of 15 residues. V lost 7 bases and J 4 bases, leaving 19 bases between the germline ends. Per germline, CDR1 SNHLY and CDR2 FYNNEI. DNA for the CDR3: TGTGCCAGCAAACGACGAGAGGACAAGGGCTATGGCTACACCTTC. Its protein product is CASKRREDKGYGYTF.

This chain uses TRBV7-9 with TRBJ1-1, with 8 bases that match TRBD1. Per the germline V gene, CDR1 is SEHNR and CDR2 is FQNEAQ (reference sequence). The CDR3 is 15 amino acids. After removal of 5 bases from V and 3 bases from J, the junction contained 8 bases not matched to a gene. The CDR3 region is CASSGDRRTDTEAFF. DNA of the CDR3: TGTGCCAGCAGCGGGGACAGGAGGACGGACACTGAAGCTTTCTTT.